Following are 21 T cell receptor beta chains from one sample sequenced in a study of blood T cells in healthy people across ages. A second PCR of about 7 to 12 cycles used a sample-barcoded 5' primer and a J-beta primer mix. One entry per CDR3 protein results from TCRdb running MiXCR on the 5' RACE reads. The table records roughly 720,000 distinct CDR3 sequences, approximately 53% of them present only once. Specimen: blood. The receptor set was obtained from an older man in good health.

The chain links TRBV20-1 to TRBJ2-3, with TRBD2 as a possible D gene (6 bases). V shed 5 bases and J shed 2 bases, with 14 bases lying between them. The CDR3 is 14 amino acids. Germline V CDR1 and CDR2: DFQATT, SNEGSKA (reference sequence). Written as DNA, the CDR3 is TGCAGTGCTCCGGTTCCGGGACTCACAGATACGCAGTATTTT. Residues: CSAPVPGLTDTQYF.

The chain has TRBV11-2 and TRBJ2-1; no clear D gene. The germline V and J ends were trimmed by 0 bases and 3 bases, with 12 bases remaining between them. Germline CDR1 and CDR2: SGHAT and FQNNGV. This CDR3 has 16 amino acids. The CDR3 spells CASSLEYSLGYNEQFF. CDR3 coding DNA: TGTGCCAGCAGCTTAGAGTACTCTCTTGGCTACAATGAGCAGTTCTTC.

The chain joins TRBV20-1 to TRBJ2-6; D is possibly TRBD1 (5 bases). Germline loops: CDR1 DFQATT, CDR2 SNEGSKA (reference sequence). CDR3 length equals 15 residues. Trimming shortened V by 3 bases and J by 3 bases, and 12 bases separated the two germline ends. The chain's CDR3 is CSARSQRGGANVLTF. Here the CDR3 DNA reads TGCAGTGCTAGGAGCCAAAGGGGTGGGGCCAACGTCCTGACTTTC.

This clonotype was counted only a few times. The chain couples TRBV7-3 to TRBJ2-4, with D perhaps matching TRBD2 (6 bases). Germline CDR1 SGHTA, CDR2 FQGTGA. Trimming removed 1 base from V and 3 bases from J, with 10 bases in between. There are 15 residues in the CDR3. CDR3 bases: TGTGCCAGCAGCTTAAGGGGGGTGGTCAAAAACATTCAGTACTTC. Translation gives CASSLRGVVKNIQYF.

As regards this clonotype: A much larger clone lies one base from this, so it may be a read error. The limits of the CDR3 on the DNA are not certain, so only TCRdb's listed CDR3 is given. The chain carries TRBV3-1 and TRBJ1-6; the table's TRBD1 call for D was not verified on the DNA. Per the germline V gene, CDR1 is LGHDT and CDR2 is YNNKEL (reference sequence). With termini counted, the CDR3 has 17 amino acids. CDR3 amino acids: CASSPVGGGSGNSPPHF.

Note on this clonotype: An end of the junction differs from the germline gene, which may be a read error. The rearrangement joins TRBV5-4 to TRBJ2-4, with 9 bases aligning to TRBD2. Germline CDR1 is SGHNT and CDR2 is YYREEE (reference sequence). CDR3 length: 15 residues. CDR3 bases: TGTACCAGCAGCTTGGCCACGACTAGCGGCAATGAGCAGTACTTC. It codes for CTSSLATTSGNEQYF.

This clonotype was recorded a few times. V usage is TRBV27 and J usage is TRBJ2-4; D may match TRBD1 or TRBD2 (5 bases each). CDR1 and CDR2 from the germline V gene are MNHEY and SMNVEV (reference sequence). V lost 7 bases, J lost 13 bases, and 23 bases lay in between. The CDR3 is made up of 14 amino acids. CDR3 DNA sequence: TGTGCCAGCATTTCAGGGACCCACATGGGAGAGCAGTACTTC. Protein sequence: CASISGTHMGEQYF.

The V and J genes are TRBV29-1 and TRBJ2-5; D call uncertain. Germline V lookup: CDR1 SQVTM, CDR2 ANQGSEA. This CDR3 spans 13 amino acids. V was clipped by 1 base and J by 1 base, with 7 bases between them. The CDR3 region is CSVEGVGQETQYF. Written as DNA, the CDR3 is TGCAGCGTTGAAGGGGTGGGCCAAGAGACCCAGTACTTC. Full variable domain (outside the CDR3, taken from reference TRBV29-1 and TRBJ2-5): SAVISQKPSRDICQRGTSLTIQCQVDSQVTMMFWYRQQPGQSLTLIATANQGSEATYESGFVIDKFPISRPNLTFSTLTVSNMSPEDSSIYLCSVEGVGQETQYFGPGTRLLVL.

This clonotype was seen a few times. This chain uses TRBV5-1 with TRBJ2-6; D is uncertain. Germline assignment: CDR1 SGHRS and CDR2 YFSETQ. The CDR3 length is 14 residues. The V end lost 7 bases, the J end lost 0 bases, and 8 bases lay between the germline ends. The CDR3 sequence is CASAQSSGANVLTF. CDR3 DNA sequence: TGCGCCAGCGCCCAGAGCTCTGGGGCCAACGTCCTGACTTTC.

The chain is built from TRBV11-2 and TRBJ2-4, with TRBD2 identical over 8 bases. CDR1 SGHAT and CDR2 FQNNGV come from the germline V gene. The trim removed 3 bases at V and 0 bases at J, leaving 7 bases unmatched. This CDR3 is 17 amino acids long. For the CDR3, the DNA is TGTGCCAGCAGCTTGTCCACTAGCGGAACAGCCAAAAACATTCAGTACTTC. Encoded protein: CASSLSTSGTAKNIQYF.

The V call is TRBV6-6, the J call TRBJ2-5, with 11 positions matching TRBD1. The J call may not be correct, given that the DNA end is closer to TRBJ2-7. CDR3 length: 15 amino acids. Germline assignment: CDR1 MNHNY and CDR2 SVGAGI (reference sequence). CDR3 DNA sequence: TGTGCCAGCAGTCCCTGGGACAGGGGGTCCTACGAGCAGTACTTC. Protein: CASSPWDRGSYEQYF.

This clonotype was counted between two and nine times. This chain joins TRBV20-1 and TRBJ1-1; D not resolved. The CDR3 has 12 amino acids. V was cut by 3 bases and J by 0 bases, with 5 bases left in between. In germline, CDR1 is DFQATT, CDR2 SNEGSKA (reference sequence). The CDR3 bases are TGCAGTGCTAGTCGGATGAACACTGAAGCTTTCTTT. Its protein is CSASRMNTEAFF.

In its sample, this clonotype was seen a few times. The chain combines TRBV5-1 with TRBJ2-5, with TRBD2 matching 7 bases. Germline V gene sequence: CDR1 SGHRS, CDR2 YFSETQ. The CDR3 covers 17 residues. J gave up 0 bases and V 2 bases, and 10 bases lay outside the gene matches. CDR3 amino acids: CASSFSGRVSYQETQYF. Written as DNA, the CDR3 is TGCGCCAGCAGCTTCTCGGGGAGGGTGTCTTACCAAGAGACCCAGTACTTC. The variable domain in full, completed from reference TRBV5-1 and TRBJ2-5, reads KAGVTQTPRYLIKTRGQQVTLSCSPISGHRSVSWYQQTPGQGLQFLFEYFSETQRNKGNFPGRFSGRQFSNSRSEMNVSTLELGDSALYLCASSFSGRVSYQETQYFGPGTRLLVL.

V gene TRBV9 combines with J gene TRBJ2-5; TRBD2 matches at 8 bases. The J segment lost 5 bases and the V segment lost 3 bases, leaving 6 bases of the junction unmatched. The CDR3 contains 14 residues. In germline, CDR1 is SGDLS, CDR2 YYNGEE. CDR3 region: CASSAGLAAETQYF. The CDR3 bases are TGTGCCAGCAGCGCAGGACTAGCTGCGGAGACCCAGTACTTC. The full variable domain, rest sourced from reference TRBV9 and TRBJ2-5, is DSGVTQTPKHLITATGQRVTLRCSPRSGDLSVYWYQQSLDQGLQFLIQYYNGEERAKGNILERFSAQQFPDLHSELNLSSLELGDSALYFCASSAGLAAETQYFGPGTRLLVL.

The chain links TRBV9 to TRBJ1-1; D not certain. Per germline, CDR1 SGDLS and CDR2 YYNGEE. Trimming shortened V by 0 bases and J by 5 bases, and 11 bases separated the two germline ends. CDR3 length equals 14 residues. DNA of the CDR3: TGTGCCAGCAGCGTAGTGGAGACGGAAACTGAAGCTTTCTTT. Amino acid sequence: CASSVVETETEAFF.

The V gene is TRBV9, the J gene TRBJ2-5; D is perhaps TRBD2 (5 bases). The end of the DNA fits TRBJ2-7 better, so the J call may be wrong. Germline-derived CDR1 and CDR2 are SGDLS and YYNGEE. CDR3 length: 13 amino acids. The CDR3 coding sequence is TGTGCCAGCAGCGTGAACGGGGTTCGCGAGCAGTACTTC. This gives the protein CASSVNGVREQYF.

This rearrangement joins TRBV7-2 to TRBJ2-7; D is possibly TRBD1 (6 bases). The germline V and J ends were trimmed by 2 bases and 0 bases, with 11 bases remaining between them. Per the germline V gene, CDR1 is SGHTA and CDR2 is FQGNSA. The CDR3 is 15 residues long. The CDR3 bases are TGTGCCAGCAGCTTATTGGCAGGGGACTCCTACGAGCAGTACTTC. Translation: CASSLLAGDSYEQYF.

This clonotype was counted only a few times. The CDR3 DNA is TGTGCCAGCAGCCGCGACAGAGGAGCCGAGCAGTACTTC. Translating gives CASSRDRGAEQYF. This chain joins TRBV7-9 and TRBJ2-7; a possible D gene is TRBD1 (5 bases). The V and J ends lost 5 bases and 6 bases respectively, with 14 bases between them. The CDR3 totals 13 residues. The germline V gene encodes CDR1 SEHNR and CDR2 FQNEAQ (reference sequence).

The chain joins TRBV24-1 to TRBJ1-1, with D perhaps matching TRBD1 (6 bases). Germline assignment: CDR1 KGHDR and CDR2 SFDVKD. The CDR3 runs to 17 residues. V was shortened by 5 bases and J by 4 bases, with 22 bases between the two germline ends. This CDR3 reads CATSGRDKWGRGTEAFF. The CDR3 nucleotides are TGTGCCACCAGTGGTCGGGACAAGTGGGGCCGGGGCACTGAAGCTTTCTTT.

This clonotype was observed many times. The DNA of the CDR3 is TGTGCCAGCAGCTCCCGACAGGGCTCCTACGAGCAGTACTTC. It translates to CASSSRQGSYEQYF. The chain has TRBV7-2 and TRBJ2-7; TRBD1 matches 7 bases. Trimming took 4 bases from V and 0 from J; bases not matched to a gene: 3. Germline V gene lookup returns CDR1 SGHTA and CDR2 FQGNSA. This CDR3 has 14 amino acids.

Comment on this clonotype: A much larger clone is a single base away; this may be a read error. The CDR3 protein is CASRQGTPTDTQYF. CDR3 nucleotides: TGCGCCAGCCGCCAAGGGACTCCCACAGATACGCAGTATTTT. The rearrangement uses TRBV5-1 and TRBJ2-3; D is possibly TRBD2 (6 bases). This CDR3 is 14 amino acids long. V gave up 7 bases and J gave up 2 bases, with 14 bases separating them. In germline, CDR1 is SGHRS, CDR2 YFSETQ.